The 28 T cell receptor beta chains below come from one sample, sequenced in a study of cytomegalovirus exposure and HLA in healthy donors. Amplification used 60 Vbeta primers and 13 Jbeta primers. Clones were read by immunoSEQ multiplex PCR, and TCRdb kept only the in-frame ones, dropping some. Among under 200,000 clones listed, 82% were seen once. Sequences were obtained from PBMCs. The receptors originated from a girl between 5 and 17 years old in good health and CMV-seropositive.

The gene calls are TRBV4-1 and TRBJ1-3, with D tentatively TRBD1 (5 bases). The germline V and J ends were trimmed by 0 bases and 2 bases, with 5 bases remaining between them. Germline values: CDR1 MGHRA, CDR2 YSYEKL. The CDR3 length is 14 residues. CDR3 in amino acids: CASSQDRAGNTIYF. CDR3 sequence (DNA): TGCGCCAGCAGCCAAGACAGGGCTGGAAACACCATATATTTT.

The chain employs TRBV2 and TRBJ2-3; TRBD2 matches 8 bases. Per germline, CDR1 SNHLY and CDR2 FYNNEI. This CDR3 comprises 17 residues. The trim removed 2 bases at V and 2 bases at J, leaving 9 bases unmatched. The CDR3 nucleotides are TGTGCCAGCAGTGAACTCGGCTCTAGCGGGTTCACAGATACGCAGTATTTT. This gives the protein CASSELGSSGFTDTQYF.

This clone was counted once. CDR3 nucleotides: TGTGCCAGTGACTCCGTCGGGACAGCTGAAAAACTGTTTTTT. Its translation: CASDSVGTAEKLFF. This chain joins TRBV19 and TRBJ1-4, with 7 bases lining up with TRBD1. J gave up 7 bases and V 8 bases, and 10 bases lay outside the gene matches. This CDR3 is 14 amino acids long. Germline assignment: CDR1 LNHDA and CDR2 SQIVND (reference sequence).

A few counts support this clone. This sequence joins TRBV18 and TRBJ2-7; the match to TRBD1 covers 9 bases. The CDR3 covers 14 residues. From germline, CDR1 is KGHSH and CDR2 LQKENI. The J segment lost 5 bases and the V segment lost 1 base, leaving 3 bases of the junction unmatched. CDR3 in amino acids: CASSPLTGGDEQYF. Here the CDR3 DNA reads TGTGCCAGCTCACCACTGACAGGGGGGGACGAGCAGTACTTC.

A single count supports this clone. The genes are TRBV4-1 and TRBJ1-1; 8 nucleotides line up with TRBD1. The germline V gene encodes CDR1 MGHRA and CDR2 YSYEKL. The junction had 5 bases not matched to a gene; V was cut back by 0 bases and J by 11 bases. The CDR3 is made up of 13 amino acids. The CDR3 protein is CASSQDRDRWAFF. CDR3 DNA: TGCGCCAGCAGCCAAGATAGGGACAGGTGGGCTTTCTTT.

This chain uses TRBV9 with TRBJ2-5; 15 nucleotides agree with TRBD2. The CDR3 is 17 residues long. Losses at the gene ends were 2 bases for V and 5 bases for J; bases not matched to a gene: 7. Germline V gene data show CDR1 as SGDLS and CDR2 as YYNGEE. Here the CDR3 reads CASSVYLGLAGGETQYF. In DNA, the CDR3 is TGTGCCAGCAGCGTCTACCTCGGACTAGCGGGAGGGGAGACCCAGTACTTC.

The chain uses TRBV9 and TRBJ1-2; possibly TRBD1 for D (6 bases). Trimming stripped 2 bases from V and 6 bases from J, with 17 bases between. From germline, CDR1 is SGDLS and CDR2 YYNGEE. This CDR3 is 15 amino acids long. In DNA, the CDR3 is TGTGCCAGCAGCGTCACCCAGGGGTGGTGGAATGGCTACACCTTC. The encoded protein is CASSVTQGWWNGYTF.

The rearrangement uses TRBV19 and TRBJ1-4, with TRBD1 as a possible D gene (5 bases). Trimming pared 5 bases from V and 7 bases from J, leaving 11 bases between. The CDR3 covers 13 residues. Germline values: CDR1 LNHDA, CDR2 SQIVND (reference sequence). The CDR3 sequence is CASSAQGLEKLFF. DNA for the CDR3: TGTGCCAGTAGTGCCCAGGGTCTTGAAAAACTGTTTTTT.

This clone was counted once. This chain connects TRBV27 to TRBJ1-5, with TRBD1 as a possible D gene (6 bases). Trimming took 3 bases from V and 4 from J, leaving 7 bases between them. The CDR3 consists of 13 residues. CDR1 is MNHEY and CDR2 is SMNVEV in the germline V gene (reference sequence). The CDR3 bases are TGTGCCAGCAGTTTGAGGGGGAATCAGCCCCAGCATTTT. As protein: CASSLRGNQPQHF.

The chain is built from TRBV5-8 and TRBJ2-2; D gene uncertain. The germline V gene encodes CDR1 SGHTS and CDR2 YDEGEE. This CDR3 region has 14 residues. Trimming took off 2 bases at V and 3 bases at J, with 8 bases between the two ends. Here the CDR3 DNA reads TGTGCCAGCAGCTTCTCACAGCACACCGGGGAGCTGTTTTTT. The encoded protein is CASSFSQHTGELFF.

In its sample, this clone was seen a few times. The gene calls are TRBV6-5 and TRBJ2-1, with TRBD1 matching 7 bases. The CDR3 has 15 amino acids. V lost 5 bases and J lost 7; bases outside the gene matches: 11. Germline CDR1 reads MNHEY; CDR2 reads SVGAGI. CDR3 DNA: TGTGCCAGCAGTCGACCGAACCACAGGGGTAATGAGCAGTTCTTC. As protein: CASSRPNHRGNEQFF.

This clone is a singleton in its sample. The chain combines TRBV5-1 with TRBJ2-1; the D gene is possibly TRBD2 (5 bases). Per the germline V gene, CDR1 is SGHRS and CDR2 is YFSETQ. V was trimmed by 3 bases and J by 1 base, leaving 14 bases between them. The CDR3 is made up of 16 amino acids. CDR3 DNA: TGCGCCAGCAGCTCTCTGGGAGACTCTTCCTACAATGAGCAGTTCTTC. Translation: CASSSLGDSSYNEQFF.

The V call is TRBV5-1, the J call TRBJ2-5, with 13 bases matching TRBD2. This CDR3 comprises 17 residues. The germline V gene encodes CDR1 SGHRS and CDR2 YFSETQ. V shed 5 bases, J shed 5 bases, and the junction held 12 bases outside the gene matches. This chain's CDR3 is CASSYGLAGELEETQYF. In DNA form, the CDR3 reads TGCGCCAGCAGTTACGGACTAGCGGGAGAACTAGAGGAGACCCAGTACTTC.

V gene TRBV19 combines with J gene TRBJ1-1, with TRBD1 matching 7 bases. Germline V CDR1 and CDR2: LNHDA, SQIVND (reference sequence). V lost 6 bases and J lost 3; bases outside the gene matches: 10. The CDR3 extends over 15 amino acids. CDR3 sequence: CASSPLTGVDTEAFF. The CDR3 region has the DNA TGTGCCAGTAGCCCCCTCACAGGGGTTGACACTGAAGCTTTCTTT.

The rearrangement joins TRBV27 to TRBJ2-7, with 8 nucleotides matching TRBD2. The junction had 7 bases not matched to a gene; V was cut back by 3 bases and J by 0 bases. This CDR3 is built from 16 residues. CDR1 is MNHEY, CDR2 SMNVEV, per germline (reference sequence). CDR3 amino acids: CASSFPTSDGSYEQYF. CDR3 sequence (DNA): TGTGCCAGCAGTTTCCCGACTAGCGACGGCTCCTACGAGCAGTACTTC.

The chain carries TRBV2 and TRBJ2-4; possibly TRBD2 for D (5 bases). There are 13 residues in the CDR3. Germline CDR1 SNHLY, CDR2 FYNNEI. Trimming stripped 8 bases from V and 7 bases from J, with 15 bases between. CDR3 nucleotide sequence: TGTGCCAGCCTCAAGCTACCGGGGAACATTCAGTACTTC. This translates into CASLKLPGNIQYF. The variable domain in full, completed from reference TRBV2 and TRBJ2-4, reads EPEVTQTPSHQVTQMGQEVILRCVPISNHLYFYWYRQILGQKVEFLVSFYNNEISEKSEIFDDQFSVERPDGSNFTLKIRSTKLEDSAMYFCASLKLPGNIQYFGAGTRLSVL.

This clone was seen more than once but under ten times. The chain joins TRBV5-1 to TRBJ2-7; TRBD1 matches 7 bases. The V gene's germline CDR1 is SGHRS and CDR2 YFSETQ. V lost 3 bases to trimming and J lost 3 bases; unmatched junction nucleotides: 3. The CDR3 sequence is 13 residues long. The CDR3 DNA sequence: TGCGCCAGCAGCTCGGGACAGCTCTACGAGCAGTACTTC. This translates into CASSSGQLYEQYF. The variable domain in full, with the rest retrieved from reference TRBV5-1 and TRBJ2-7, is KAGVTQTPRYLIKTRGQQVTLSCSPISGHRSVSWYQQTPGQGLQFLFEYFSETQRNKGNFPGRFSGRQFSNSRSEMNVSTLELGDSALYLCASSSGQLYEQYFGPGTRLTVT.

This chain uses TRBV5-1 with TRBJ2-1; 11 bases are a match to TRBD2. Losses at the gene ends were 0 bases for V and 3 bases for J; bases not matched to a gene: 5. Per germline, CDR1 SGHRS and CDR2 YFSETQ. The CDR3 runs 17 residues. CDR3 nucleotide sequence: TGCGCCAGCAGCTTGGTAGCGGGGGGGCATAACTACAATGAGCAGTTCTTC. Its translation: CASSLVAGGHNYNEQFF.

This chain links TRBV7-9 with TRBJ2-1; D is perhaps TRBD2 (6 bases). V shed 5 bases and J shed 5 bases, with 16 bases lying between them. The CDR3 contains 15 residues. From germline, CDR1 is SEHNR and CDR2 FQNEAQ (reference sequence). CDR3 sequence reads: CASSPDLAANNEQFF. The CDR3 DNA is TGTGCCAGCAGCCCTGATTTAGCGGCCAACAATGAGCAGTTCTTC.

For the CDR3, the DNA is TGTGCCAGCAGTCGCGGAGGTGGGCCTGAAGCTTTCTTT. Translation gives CASSRGGGPEAFF. V gene TRBV27 combines with J gene TRBJ1-1; the D is unclear. The germline gives CDR1 MNHEY, CDR2 SMNVEV (reference sequence). CDR3 length: 13 residues. V dropped 5 bases and J dropped 6 bases, with 13 bases sitting between them.

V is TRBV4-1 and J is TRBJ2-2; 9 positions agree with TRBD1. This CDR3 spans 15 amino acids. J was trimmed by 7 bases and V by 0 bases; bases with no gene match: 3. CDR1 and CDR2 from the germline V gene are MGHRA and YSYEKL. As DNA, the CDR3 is TGCGCCAGCAGCCAAGAGGACAGGGGTAACGGGGAGCTGTTTTTT. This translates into CASSQEDRGNGELFF.

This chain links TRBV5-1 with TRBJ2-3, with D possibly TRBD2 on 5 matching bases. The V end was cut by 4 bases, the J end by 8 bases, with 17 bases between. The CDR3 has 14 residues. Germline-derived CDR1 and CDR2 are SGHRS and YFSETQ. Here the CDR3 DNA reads TGCGCCAGCAGCCAAGGACTGCTCTCGGGTACGCAGTATTTT. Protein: CASSQGLLSGTQYF.

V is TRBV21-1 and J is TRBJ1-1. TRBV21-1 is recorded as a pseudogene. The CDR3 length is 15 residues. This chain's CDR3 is CASSRLGRENTEAFF. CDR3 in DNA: TGTGCCAGCAGCAGACTCGGACGGGAGAACACTGAAGCTTTCTTT.

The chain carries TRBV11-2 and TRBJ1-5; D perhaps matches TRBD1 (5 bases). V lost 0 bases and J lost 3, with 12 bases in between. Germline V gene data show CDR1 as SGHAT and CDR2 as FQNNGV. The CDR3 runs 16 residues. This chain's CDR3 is CASSLEAGRVNQPQHF. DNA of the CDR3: TGTGCCAGCAGCTTAGAAGCAGGGAGGGTCAATCAGCCCCAGCATTTT.

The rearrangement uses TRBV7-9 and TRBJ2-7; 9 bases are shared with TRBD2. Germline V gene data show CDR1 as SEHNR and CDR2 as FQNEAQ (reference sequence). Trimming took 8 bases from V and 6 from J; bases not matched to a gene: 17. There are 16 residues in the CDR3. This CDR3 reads CASCQAEVAGDREQYF. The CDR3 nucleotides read TGTGCCAGCTGTCAAGCGGAGGTAGCGGGGGATCGCGAGCAGTACTTC.

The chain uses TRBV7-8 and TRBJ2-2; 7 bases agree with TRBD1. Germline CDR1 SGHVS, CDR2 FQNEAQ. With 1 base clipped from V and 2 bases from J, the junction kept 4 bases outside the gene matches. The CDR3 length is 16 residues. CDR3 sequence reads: CASSLVGTANTGELFF. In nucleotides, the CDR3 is TGTGCCAGCAGCTTAGTTGGGACAGCAAACACCGGGGAGCTGTTTTTT.

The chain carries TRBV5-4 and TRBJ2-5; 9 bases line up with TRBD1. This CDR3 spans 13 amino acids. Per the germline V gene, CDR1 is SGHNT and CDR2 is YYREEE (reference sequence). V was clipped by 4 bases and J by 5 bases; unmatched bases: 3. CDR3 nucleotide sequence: TGTGCCAGCAGCACCGGGACAGGGGAGACCCAGTACTTC. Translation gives CASSTGTGETQYF.

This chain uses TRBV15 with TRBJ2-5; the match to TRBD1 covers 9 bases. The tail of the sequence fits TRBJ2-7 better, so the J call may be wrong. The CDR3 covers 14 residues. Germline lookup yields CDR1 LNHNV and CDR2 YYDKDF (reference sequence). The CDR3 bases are TGTGCCACCAGCAGCGGGACAGGGCACTACGAGCAGTACTTC. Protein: CATSSGTGHYEQYF.